This entry lists 29 T cell receptor beta chains sequenced from one sample in a study of human T cells and chemical hapten exposure. TCRdb used MiXCR to reprocess the 5' RACE reads, holding one entry per CDR3 protein. The table has about 110,000 distinct CDR3 sequences, approximately 19% seen once. Total RNA extraction was carried out from unfractionated whole blood. These receptors all stem from a human donor in good health.

Written as DNA, the CDR3 is TGCAGTGCTAGCCGAGCGCCTACCGGACAGCCCCAGCATTTT. Its protein product is CSASRAPTGQPQHF. This chain connects TRBV20-1 to TRBJ1-5; D unclear. V was trimmed by 3 bases and J by 7 bases, leaving 16 bases between them. The CDR3 is made up of 14 amino acids. Germline lookup yields CDR1 DFQATT and CDR2 SNEGSKA (reference sequence).

The chain uses TRBV28 and TRBJ2-7; 8 positions agree with TRBD2. The CDR3 is 16 residues long. V lost 5 bases and J lost 2; bases outside the gene matches: 11. Germline V gene data show CDR1 as MDHEN and CDR2 as SYDVKM. This CDR3 is CASSLGLAELPYEQYF. CDR3 nucleotide sequence: TGTGCCAGCAGTCTAGGACTAGCCGAACTCCCCTACGAGCAGTACTTC.

The chain employs TRBV6-5 and TRBJ2-1; TRBD2 aligns across 7 bases. V was pared by 0 bases and J by 7 bases, with 3 bases of the junction left unmatched. The CDR3 is made up of 14 amino acids. From germline, CDR1 is MNHEY and CDR2 SVGAGI. In nucleotides, the CDR3 is TGTGCCAGCAGTTACTCAGCGGGGTCGAATGAGCAGTTCTTC. It translates to CASSYSAGSNEQFF.

The J gene is TRBJ2-5, the V gene TRBV4-1, with 7 bases aligning to TRBD2. This CDR3 comprises 16 residues. Germline V gene lookup returns CDR1 MGHRA and CDR2 YSYEKL. V lost 4 bases and J lost 5; bases outside the gene matches: 13. The CDR3 sequence is CASSLGLSLQGETQYF. The CDR3 bases are TGCGCCAGCAGCCTGGGACTATCCCTACAAGGGGAGACCCAGTACTTC.

This chain links TRBV7-8 with TRBJ2-7, with 7 bases fitting TRBD1. The CDR3 runs to 14 residues. The germline CDR1 and CDR2 sequences are SGHVS and FQNEAQ. With V trimmed by 4 bases and J by 3 bases, 6 bases remained unmatched. The CDR3 here is CASSSSGTVYEQYF. In DNA, the CDR3 is TGTGCCAGCAGCTCCTCCGGGACAGTCTACGAGCAGTACTTC.

This clonotype has just a few counts. This chain uses TRBV7-9 with TRBJ2-3; maybe TRBD1 (6 bases). CDR3 length: 13 residues. Trimming removed 5 bases at V and 7 bases at J, with 13 bases between. In germline, CDR1 is SEHNR, CDR2 FQNEAQ (reference sequence). The DNA of the CDR3 is TGTGCCAGCAGCCCGACCCGGGACAATACGCAGTATTTT. Protein: CASSPTRDNTQYF.

The J gene is TRBJ2-3, the V gene TRBV3-1, with 10 bases fitting TRBD2. The CDR3 totals 18 residues. Germline CDR1 is LGHDT and CDR2 is YNNKEL (reference sequence). Germline trimming cut 1 base from V and 1 base from J; bases unmatched to any gene: 8. The CDR3 DNA sequence: TGTGCCAGCAGCCAAGCGGTAGCGGGAGGTTTCGGCACAGATACGCAGTATTTT. Encoded protein: CASSQAVAGGFGTDTQYF.

The table lists this clonotype with many counts. This sequence joins TRBV5-1 and TRBJ2-7, with D hard to call. Germline V gene lookup returns CDR1 SGHRS and CDR2 YFSETQ. Trimming left V 0 bases short and J 5 bases short, with 6 bases between. The CDR3 contains 12 residues. The CDR3 DNA is TGCGCCAGCAGCTTGGCCAATCACGAGCAGTACTTC. Translation gives CASSLANHEQYF.

This clonotype has a handful of counts. The chain couples TRBV23-1 to TRBJ1-4; D is unresolved. TRBV23-1 falls under the ORF class, with uncertain function. The length of the CDR3 is 18 residues. The germline V and J ends were trimmed by 4 bases and 0 bases, with 18 bases remaining between them. Here the CDR3 reads CASSPPGRRLATNEKLFF. The CDR3 nucleotides are TGCGCCAGCAGTCCTCCGGGGAGACGGCTTGCAACTAATGAAAAACTGTTTTTT.

This clonotype came up a few times. This sequence joins TRBV29-1 and TRBJ2-7; TRBD2 aligns across 7 bases. The junction had 8 bases not matched to a gene; V was cut back by 5 bases and J by 1 base. In germline, CDR1 is SQVTM, CDR2 ANQGSEA. The CDR3 extends over 14 amino acids. The CDR3 nucleotides are TGCAGCGTTCTCAGGGAGGGGCCTTCCTACGAGCAGTACTTC. It yields the protein CSVLREGPSYEQYF.

This clonotype occurred a few times. V gene TRBV2 combines with J gene TRBJ1-2, with D tentatively TRBD1 (5 bases). CDR1 SNHLY and CDR2 FYNNEI come from the germline V gene. V lost 0 bases, J lost 5 bases, and 13 bases lay in between. The CDR3 runs 15 residues. The CDR3 DNA reads as TGTGCCAGCAGTGAAGCAAATACAGGTTATTATGGCTACACCTTC. Amino acid sequence: CASSEANTGYYGYTF.

The chain couples TRBV11-2 to TRBJ2-3; TRBD1 matches 8 bases. This CDR3 is 15 amino acids long. CDR1 is SGHAT and CDR2 is FQNNGV in the germline V gene. V lost 5 bases and J lost 3; bases outside the gene matches: 7. In DNA form, the CDR3 reads TGTGCCAGCAGCCAACCGGGACAGGCTACAGATACGCAGTATTTT. It codes for CASSQPGQATDTQYF.

The rearrangement uses TRBV5-1 and TRBJ2-3, with no clear D. Germline V gene lookup returns CDR1 SGHRS and CDR2 YFSETQ. V was trimmed by 0 bases and J by 4 bases, leaving 15 bases between them. This CDR3 spans 16 amino acids. CDR3 residues: CASSLEGVGGADTQYF. The CDR3 DNA reads as TGCGCCAGCAGCTTGGAAGGCGTGGGTGGCGCAGATACGCAGTATTTT.

V and J are TRBV3-1 and TRBJ1-5; no definite D call. The V end lost 1 base, the J end lost 6 bases, and 10 bases lay between the germline ends. Per germline, CDR1 LGHDT and CDR2 YNNKEL (reference sequence). The CDR3 sequence is 14 residues long. The CDR3 region is CASSQGERIQPQHF. For the CDR3, the DNA is TGTGCCAGCAGCCAAGGAGAAAGGATTCAGCCCCAGCATTTT.

Here the CDR3 DNA reads TGTGCCAGCAGCCCGGGACTAGTCCGGACCTACGAGCAGTACTTC. Translation: CASSPGLVRTYEQYF. The chain uses TRBV5-5 and TRBJ2-7, with 8 bases identical to TRBD2. The V gene's germline CDR1 is SGHKS and CDR2 YYEKEE (reference sequence). The ends lost 4 bases at V and 2 bases at J; junction bases unmatched: 8. The CDR3 contains 15 residues.

This clonotype was counted only a few times. The CDR3 here is CASSLGGTGGYEQYF. CDR3 nucleotide sequence: TGTGCCAGCAGCTTAGGAGGGACAGGGGGGTACGAGCAGTACTTC. V and J are TRBV11-2 and TRBJ2-7, with TRBD1 matching over 11 bases. V shed 1 base and J 4 bases; nucleotides not matched to a gene: 3. This CDR3 comprises 15 residues. In germline, CDR1 is SGHAT, CDR2 FQNNGV.

The rearrangement joins TRBV9 to TRBJ2-3; unclear D gene. Between the trimmed V and J ends, which lost 0 bases and 1 base, there was a span of 3 bases. The germline CDR1 and CDR2 sequences are SGDLS and YYNGEE. The CDR3 has 13 residues. This CDR3 is CASSVVGTDTQYF. CDR3 DNA: TGTGCCAGCAGCGTAGTTGGCACAGATACGCAGTATTTT.

CDR3 in amino acids: CASSPLTGGGNQPQHF. The CDR3 nucleotides are TGTGCCAGCAGCCCCTTGACAGGGGGCGGCAATCAGCCCCAGCATTTT. The J gene is TRBJ1-5, the V gene TRBV6-6, with 10 bases identical to TRBD1. The CDR3 spans 16 residues. Trimming took 6 bases from V and 2 from J; bases not matched to a gene: 7. Germline V gene sequence: CDR1 MNHNY, CDR2 SVGAGI (reference sequence).

The chain links TRBV27 to TRBJ2-3, with no clear D. The V end lost 2 bases, the J end lost 2 bases, and 11 bases lay between the germline ends. Germline CDR1 MNHEY, CDR2 SMNVEV (reference sequence). The CDR3 totals 15 residues. CDR3 nucleotide sequence: TGTGCCAGCAGTTTAGTGGCCATGTACACAGATACGCAGTATTTT. Protein sequence: CASSLVAMYTDTQYF.

This clonotype has just a few counts. This chain links TRBV5-4 with TRBJ1-1; weak D call: TRBD1 (5 bases). Germline V CDR1 and CDR2: SGHNT, YYREEE (reference sequence). CDR3 length equals 14 residues. The ends were cut back, 0 bases at V and 3 bases at J, with 9 bases in the middle. The CDR3 DNA reads TGTGCCAGCAGCTTGGAACAGGAGTACACTGAAGCTTTCTTT. Protein sequence: CASSLEQEYTEAFF.

V usage is TRBV28 and J usage is TRBJ1-2, with 9 bases lining up with TRBD1. The CDR3 length is 15 residues. The germline gives CDR1 MDHEN, CDR2 SYDVKM. Losses at the gene ends were 6 bases for V and 6 bases for J; bases not matched to a gene: 11. CDR3 sequence (DNA): TGTGCCAGCAGACCCCTTGACCGGGACAGGGATGGCTACACCTTC. It codes for CASRPLDRDRDGYTF.

This clonotype was recorded a few times. This chain uses TRBV5-4 with TRBJ2-5; D is unresolved. Germline CDR1 and CDR2: SGHNT and YYREEE (reference sequence). The CDR3 has 13 amino acids. V shed 5 bases and J shed 4 bases, with 12 bases lying between them. The chain's CDR3 is CASSSIGIETQYF. In DNA, the CDR3 is TGTGCCAGCAGTTCGATAGGGATAGAGACCCAGTACTTC.

The chain employs TRBV4-1 and TRBJ1-2; 8 bases agree with TRBD1. Germline trimming cut 0 bases from V and 3 bases from J; bases unmatched to any gene: 9. Germline V lookup: CDR1 MGHRA, CDR2 YSYEKL. This CDR3 contains 17 residues. As DNA, the CDR3 is TGCGCCAGCAGCCAAGATATGGCAGGGGGCTCTTACTATGGCTACACCTTC. Its translation is CASSQDMAGGSYYGYTF.

The chain links TRBV3-1 to TRBJ1-2, with 8 nucleotides matching TRBD1. CDR1 is LGHDT, CDR2 YNNKEL, per germline (reference sequence). Unmatched junction bases numbered 1, after V lost 3 bases and J lost 4 bases. The CDR3 totals 13 residues. CDR3 protein: CASSQTGVYGYTF. In nucleotides, the CDR3 is TGTGCCAGCAGCCAGACAGGGGTCTATGGCTACACCTTC.

The V and J genes are TRBV9 and TRBJ2-1; D might be TRBD2 (6 bases). V was trimmed by 4 bases and J by 10 bases, leaving 12 bases between them. CDR1 and CDR2 (germline): SGDLS, YYNGEE. The CDR3 runs 12 residues. The CDR3 protein is CASSLNSGEQFF. The CDR3 nucleotides are TGTGCCAGCAGCCTCAATAGCGGCGAGCAGTTCTTC.

The rearrangement links TRBV7-8 to TRBJ2-7, with no clear D. Trimming removed 2 bases from V and 4 bases from J, with 6 bases in between. The CDR3 has 12 residues. Germline lookup yields CDR1 SGHVS and CDR2 FQNEAQ. The CDR3 region is CASSLRVYEQYF. The CDR3 bases are TGTGCCAGCAGCTTACGGGTGTACGAGCAGTACTTC.

The V and J genes are TRBV20-1 and TRBJ2-5; 8 bases fit TRBD2. J lost 4 bases, V lost 6 bases, and 1 base had no gene match. The CDR3 spans 11 residues. Germline V gene lookup returns CDR1 DFQATT and CDR2 SNEGSKA (reference sequence). CDR3 loop: CSAAGGETQYF. CDR3 in DNA: TGCAGTGCCGCGGGAGGAGAGACCCAGTACTTC.

The chain recombines TRBV29-1 with TRBJ1-5; tentatively, D is TRBD1 (6 bases). The CDR3 has 13 residues. The germline CDR1 and CDR2 sequences are SQVTM and ANQGSEA. The V and J ends lost 8 bases and 4 bases respectively, with 15 bases between them. The CDR3 DNA reads as TGCAGCACTCAGCTGGACAGTAATCAGCCCCAGCATTTT. This translates into CSTQLDSNQPQHF.

A few counts support this clonotype. The chain carries TRBV6-5 and TRBJ2-7; D is possibly TRBD1 or TRBD2 (5 bases each). The CDR3 length is 14 residues. Germline values: CDR1 MNHEY, CDR2 SVGAGI. Trimming cost V 0 bases and J 11 bases, with 17 bases left between them. The CDR3 loop is CASSYSGRDPREYF. CDR3 DNA sequence: TGTGCCAGCAGTTACTCGGGACGGGACCCTCGTGAGTACTTC.